This record covers a single TCR beta chain. These data are taken from a study of T cell changes during pregnancy in multiple sclerosis. The table came from immunoSEQ multiplex PCR; TCRdb's copy has only in-frame clones and leaves some out. The sample has around 80,000 clones; about 91% are singletons. The germline gives CDR1 MNHEY, CDR2 SMNVEV (reference sequence). Trimming took 3 bases from V and 5 from J, leaving 16 bases between them. The CDR3 is made up of 16 amino acids. The chain links TRBV27 to TRBJ1-4, with D uncertain. Material: peripheral blood, obtained before pregnancy. This clonotype was sampled from a female donor with multiple sclerosis, enrolled in a pregnancy study. CDR3 amino acids: CASSLEATVPNEKLFF. The CDR3 DNA is TGTGCCAGCAGTTTGGAGGCTACGGTCCCCAATGAAAAACTGTTTTTT. The full variable domain, its missing parts supplied by reference TRBV27 and TRBJ1-4, is EAQVTQNPRYLITVTGKKLTVTCSQNMNHEYMSWYRQDPGLGLRQIYYSMNVEVTDKGDVPEGYKVSRKEKRNFPLILESPSPNQTSLYFCASSLEATVPNEKLFFGSGTQLSVL.